This entry lists 18 T cell receptor beta chains sequenced from one sample in a study of response to subunit inactivated influenza vaccine. TCRdb re-called the RT-PCR reads with MiXCR, one entry per CDR3 protein. This table has 800,000 to 1,000,000 distinct CDR3 sequences, 21% appearing once. The starting material was PBMCs from blood, obtained around 5 days after vaccination. The receptor source for this set is a man aged 45-65 years who received an inactivated influenza vaccine.

The chain is built from TRBV9 and TRBJ2-3, with 10 bases matching TRBD2. Germline V CDR1 and CDR2: SGDLS, YYNGEE. This CDR3 is 15 amino acids long. V lost 3 bases, J lost 7 bases, and 8 bases stayed unmatched. CDR3: CASSAPGLARNTQYF. The CDR3 coding sequence is TGTGCCAGCAGCGCACCGGGACTAGCGAGGAATACGCAGTATTTT.

This clonotype was observed at least ten times. The chain links TRBV12-3 or TRBV12-4 to TRBJ2-5; TRBD2 matches at 10 bases. The CDR3 contains 14 residues. Trimming removed 6 bases from V and 5 bases from J; junction bases left unmatched: 6. In DNA form, the CDR3 reads TGTGCCAGCAGCCTTAGCGGGAGGATTGAGACCCAGTACTTC. The encoded protein is CASSLSGRIETQYF.

This clonotype was counted only a few times. The rearrangement uses TRBV12-3 or TRBV12-4 and TRBJ1-2, with D perhaps TRBD1 (6 bases). V was pared by 7 bases and J by 5 bases, with 17 bases between. This CDR3 comprises 14 residues. The CDR3 DNA is TGTGCCAGCACCACTACCGGGACACCTTATGGCTACACCTTC. It codes for CASTTTGTPYGYTF.

This chain connects TRBV29-1 to TRBJ2-1; D call uncertain. CDR3 size: 12 residues. Trimming cost V 4 bases and J 8 bases, with 12 bases left between them. Germline V gene data show CDR1 as SQVTM and CDR2 as ANQGSEA. This chain's CDR3 is CSVALNIDEQFF. The CDR3 DNA sequence: TGCAGCGTTGCACTCAACATCGATGAGCAGTTCTTC.

The sample holds many counts of this clonotype. The V call is TRBV5-1, the J call TRBJ1-1; a weak D match, TRBD1 (5 bases). The CDR3 is 15 amino acids. The V end was cut by 1 base, the J end by 6 bases, with 16 bases between. Germline CDR1 reads SGHRS; CDR2 reads YFSETQ. CDR3 loop: CASSLQQGPRSEAFF. The CDR3, as DNA: TGCGCCAGCAGCTTGCAGCAGGGCCCGAGGTCTGAAGCTTTCTTT.

The V and J genes are TRBV7-2 and TRBJ1-4; 8 bases agree with TRBD1. CDR1 SGHTA and CDR2 FQGNSA come from the germline V gene. This CDR3 has 15 amino acids. After removal of 5 bases from V and 8 bases from J, the junction contained 10 bases not matched to a gene. This CDR3 reads CASSPMQGAGEKLFF. CDR3 nucleotide sequence: TGTGCCAGCAGCCCGATGCAGGGGGCGGGAGAAAAACTGTTTTTT. Using reference TRBV7-2 and TRBJ1-4 for the parts outside the CDR3, the full variable domain is GAGVSQSPSNKVTEKGKDVELRCDPISGHTALYWYRQSLGQGLEFLIYFQGNSAPDKSGLPSDRFSAERTGGSVSTLTIQRTQQEDSAVYLCASSPMQGAGEKLFFGSGTQLSVL.

This clonotype was counted many times. The V and J genes are TRBV5-1 and TRBJ2-1, with 11 bases that match TRBD2. Germline assignment: CDR1 SGHRS and CDR2 YFSETQ. CDR3 size: 15 residues. The V and J ends lost 3 bases and 5 bases, in that order; junction bases with no gene match: 4. CDR3 DNA: TGCGCCAGCAGCTACAGACTAGCGGGACACAATGAGCAGTTCTTC. Translation: CASSYRLAGHNEQFF.

This clonotype was counted only a few times. The chain uses TRBV5-6 and TRBJ2-7; 7 bases are a match to TRBD1. This CDR3 contains 16 residues. Trimming removed 3 bases from V and 2 bases from J; junction bases left unmatched: 11. Looked up from germline, CDR1 is SGHDT and CDR2 is YYEEEE. Written as DNA, the CDR3 is TGTGCCAGCAGCTCGACCCGACAGGGAGTGACCTACGAGCAGTACTTC. It is translated as CASSSTRQGVTYEQYF.

The V and J genes are TRBV10-3 and TRBJ2-2; D is uncertain. V shed 6 bases and J shed 0 bases, with 2 bases lying between them. Germline V gene lookup returns CDR1 ENHRY and CDR2 SYGVKD. The CDR3 loop spans 12 amino acids. The CDR3 DNA is TGTGCCATCAGACCGAACACCGGGGAGCTGTTTTTT. The encoded protein is CAIRPNTGELFF.

Only a few counts were recorded for this clonotype. The V and J genes are TRBV29-1 and TRBJ1-3; no clear D. V was cut by 4 bases and J by 0 bases, with 7 bases left in between. CDR3 length: 13 residues. From germline, CDR1 is SQVTM and CDR2 ANQGSEA. The CDR3 coding sequence is TGCAGCGTTGTACATAGCTCTGGAAACACCATATATTTT. Translated: CSVVHSSGNTIYF.

This chain links TRBV10-3 with TRBJ2-7; D perhaps matches TRBD2 (6 bases). Trimming removed 8 bases at V and 2 bases at J, with 10 bases between. In germline, CDR1 is ENHRY, CDR2 SYGVKD. This CDR3 has 12 amino acids. The CDR3 sequence is CAIGGTAYEQYF. The CDR3 DNA reads TGTGCCATCGGCGGGACGGCCTACGAGCAGTACTTC.

This clonotype showed up just a few times. The rearrangement joins TRBV29-1 to TRBJ2-2; no clear D gene. Trimming left V 4 bases short and J 2 bases short, with 8 bases between. This CDR3 region has 13 residues. The germline V gene encodes CDR1 SQVTM and CDR2 ANQGSEA. In nucleotides, the CDR3 is TGCAGCGTTGGGACGGTAAACACCGGGGAGCTGTTTTTT. Its translation: CSVGTVNTGELFF.

Only a few counts were recorded for this clonotype. The rearrangement links TRBV4-3 to TRBJ2-7, with D perhaps matching TRBD2 (6 bases). The CDR3 extends over 18 amino acids. Germline assignment: CDR1 LGHNA and CDR2 YSLEER. Trimming shortened V by 3 bases and J by 0 bases, and 21 bases separated the two germline ends. The DNA of the CDR3 is TGCGCCAGCAGCCAGCTCGGTAGCGGAAGCGCCATCTCCTACGAGCAGTACTTC. As protein: CASSQLGSGSAISYEQYF.

This clonotype was observed a few times. The chain has TRBV4-3 and TRBJ1-1, with D perhaps TRBD1 (5 bases). V shed 0 bases and J shed 4 bases, with 9 bases lying between them. The CDR3 length is 14 residues. Germline V gives CDR1 LGHNA, CDR2 YSLEER. CDR3 DNA sequence: TGCGCCAGCAGCCAAGAAGGCAGGGCCACTGAAGCTTTCTTT. It encodes CASSQEGRATEAFF.

This clonotype has a handful of counts. The chain is built from TRBV7-6 and TRBJ2-7, with D unresolved. Germline V gene sequence: CDR1 SGHVS, CDR2 FNYEAQ. V was trimmed by 5 bases and J by 2 bases, leaving 16 bases between them. This CDR3 comprises 15 residues. The DNA for the CDR3 is TGTGCCAGCAGCCCCTTGACGGATCCCGCCTACGAGCAGTACTTC. Its translation: CASSPLTDPAYEQYF.

This chain joins TRBV3-1 and TRBJ1-2; TRBD1 is a possible D gene (5 bases). The CDR3 consists of 15 residues. Germline-derived CDR1 and CDR2 are LGHDT and YNNKEL (reference sequence). V lost 2 bases to trimming and J lost 4 bases, with 14 bases between them. CDR3 loop: CASSQISGFGYGYTF. The CDR3 DNA reads as TGTGCCAGCAGCCAAATTTCAGGGTTCGGCTATGGCTACACCTTC. Looking up the rest from reference TRBV3-1 and TRBJ1-2 gives the full variable domain: DTAVSQTPKYLVTQMGNDKSIKCEQNLGHDTMYWYKQDSKKFLKIMFSYNNKELIINETVPNRFSPKSPDKAHLNLHINSLELGDSAVYFCASSQISGFGYGYTFGSGTRLTVV.

The rearrangement joins TRBV11-3 to TRBJ2-1, with 10 bases that match TRBD2. The germline V gene encodes CDR1 SGHNT and CDR2 YENEEA. Trimming removed 0 bases from V and 4 bases from J; junction bases left unmatched: 3. The CDR3 runs 16 residues. The CDR3, as DNA: TGTGCCAGCAGCTTAGATGGACTAGCGGATTACAATGAGCAGTTCTTC. Translating it yields CASSLDGLADYNEQFF.

This clonotype was detected many times. The V gene is TRBV5-6, the J gene TRBJ2-7, with TRBD1 identical over 8 bases. The CDR3 sequence is 13 residues long. In germline, CDR1 is SGHDT, CDR2 YYEEEE. V was clipped by 3 bases and J by 6 bases; unmatched bases: 5. CDR3 sequence (DNA): TGTGCCAGCAGCTCGGACAGGGTGAGCGAGCAGTACTTC. Protein sequence: CASSSDRVSEQYF.